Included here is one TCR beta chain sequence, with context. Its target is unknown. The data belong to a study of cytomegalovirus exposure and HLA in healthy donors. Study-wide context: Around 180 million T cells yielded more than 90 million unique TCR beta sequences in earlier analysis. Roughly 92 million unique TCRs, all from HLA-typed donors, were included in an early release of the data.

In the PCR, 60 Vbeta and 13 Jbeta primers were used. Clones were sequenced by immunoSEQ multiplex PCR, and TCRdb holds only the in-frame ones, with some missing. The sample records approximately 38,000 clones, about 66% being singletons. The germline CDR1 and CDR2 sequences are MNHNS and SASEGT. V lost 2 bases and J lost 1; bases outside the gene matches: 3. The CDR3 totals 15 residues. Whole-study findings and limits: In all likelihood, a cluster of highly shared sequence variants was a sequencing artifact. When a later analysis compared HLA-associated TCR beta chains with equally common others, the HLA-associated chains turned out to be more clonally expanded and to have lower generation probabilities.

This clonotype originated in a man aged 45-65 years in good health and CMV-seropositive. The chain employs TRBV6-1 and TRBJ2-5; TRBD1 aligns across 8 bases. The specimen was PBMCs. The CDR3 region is CASSELTGGQETQYF. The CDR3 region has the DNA TGTGCCAGCAGTGAATTAACAGGGGGCCAAGAGACCCAGTACTTC.